Sequencing of this TCR beta chain was carried out in a study of blood T cell repertoires in COVID-19. The protocol was immunoSEQ multiplex PCR, while the TCRdb copy is restricted to in-frame clones and leaves out a portion. Seen here are 35,000 to 45,000 clones, roughly 85% observed once, and the top ten hold 8% to 10%. The CDR3 covers 11 residues. Germline V gene data show CDR1 as MGHDK and CDR2 as SYGVNS. V gave up 9 bases and J gave up 4 bases, with 9 bases separating them. The gene calls are TRBV25-1 and TRBJ1-1, with unresolved D. The sequence derives from a human donor in a cohort sampled during active COVID-19. The material sequenced was peripheral blood. In nucleotides, the CDR3 is TGTGCCAGTCGCGGAGGCACTGAAGCTTTCTTT. This translates into CASRGGTEAFF.